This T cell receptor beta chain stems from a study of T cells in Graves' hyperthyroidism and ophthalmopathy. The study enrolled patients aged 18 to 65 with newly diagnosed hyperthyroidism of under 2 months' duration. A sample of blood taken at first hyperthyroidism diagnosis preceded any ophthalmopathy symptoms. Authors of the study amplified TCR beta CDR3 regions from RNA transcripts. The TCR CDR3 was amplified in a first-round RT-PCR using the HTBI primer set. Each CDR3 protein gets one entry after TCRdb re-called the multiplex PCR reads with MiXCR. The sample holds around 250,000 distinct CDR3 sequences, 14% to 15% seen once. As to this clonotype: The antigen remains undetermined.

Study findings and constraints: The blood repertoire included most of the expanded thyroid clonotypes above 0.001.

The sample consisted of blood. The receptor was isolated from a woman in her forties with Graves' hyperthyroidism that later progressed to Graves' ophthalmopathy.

The CDR3 protein is CASSEALGRMTYEQYF. The CDR3 region has the DNA TGTGCCAGCAGTGAAGCGCTAGGCAGGATGACCTACGAGCAGTACTTC. The chain employs TRBV2 and TRBJ2-7; D gene uncertain. The V gene lost 0 bases and the J gene lost 2 bases, with 14 bases spanning the gap. The CDR3 totals 16 residues. Per the germline V gene, CDR1 is SNHLY and CDR2 is FYNNEI.